This TCR beta chain stems from a study of T cells in Graves' hyperthyroidism and ophthalmopathy. In the study overall: Peripheral blood specimens were obtained at initial diagnosis, prior to any treatment.

V gave up 5 bases and J gave up 4 bases; unmatched junction bases: 5. The CDR3 totals 14 residues. CDR1 LGHDT and CDR2 YNNKEL come from the germline V gene (reference sequence). Reasons for excluding patients were uncontrolled infection, other autoimmune disease, pregnancy or lactation. Using around 10 ml of fresh peripheral blood, PBMCs were prepared. TCR beta CDR3 regions were amplified from RNA. The HTBI set primed first-round TCR CDR3 RT-PCR. TCRdb called the multiplex PCR reads again in MiXCR, with one record for every CDR3 protein. The sample has around 500,000 distinct CDR3 sequences; 13% to 15% are singletons.

This receptor was taken from a woman under 30 with Graves' hyperthyroidism. The V call is TRBV3-1, the J call TRBJ2-1; 7 nucleotides match TRBD1. Sequenced input: blood. The CDR3 loop reads CASSDGQVYNEQFF. CDR3 in DNA: TGTGCCAGCAGCGACGGACAGGTATACAATGAGCAGTTCTTC.